This TCR beta chain was identified in a study of early T cells in non-severe SARS-CoV-2 infection. Study-level results: A preference for anti-spike CD8 responses marked VDJdb matching, which missed private and CD4 specificities.

As part of library construction, unique molecular identifiers were attached to individual cDNA molecules. TCRdb itself ran the 5' RACE reads through MiXCR, one entry per CDR3 protein. The table has under 50,000 distinct CDR3 sequences, roughly 4% seen once. To note about this clonotype: Its antigen is unidentified.

The TCR sequence derives from an adult who was a healthcare worker with PCR-confirmed SARS-CoV-2 infection or an uninfected control (not recorded which). The sequencing input was whole blood.

This CDR3 is CASSQVLSTGELFF. The CDR3 DNA reads TGTGCCAGCAGCCAAGTCTTATCCACCGGGGAGCTGTTTTTT. The chain carries TRBV14 and TRBJ2-2; unclear D gene. This CDR3 has 14 residues. V was cut by 1 base and J by 4 bases, with 7 bases left in between. Germline V CDR1 and CDR2: SGHDN, FVKESK.